This entry features one T cell receptor beta chain sequence. Profiled with immunoSEQ multiplex PCR; TCRdb holds only in-frame clones, not every one. The sample contains 120,000 or so clones, 82% of which appear only once. Germline loops: CDR1 MDHEN, CDR2 SYDVKM. This CDR3 is built from 14 residues. Trimming left V 5 bases short and J 4 bases short, with 14 bases between. This specimen belongs to a study of blood T cell repertoires in COVID-19. Overall study context: Samples of COVID-19 (acute and convalescent) were obtained from the United States, Italy and Spain.

The sequence came from a human donor in a cohort sampled during active COVID-19. Material: peripheral blood. The chain carries TRBV28 and TRBJ1-2; D is possibly TRBD1 (6 bases). CDR3 region: CASSVTGGGYGYTF. The CDR3 region has the DNA TGTGCCAGCAGTGTGACAGGCGGGGGCTATGGCTACACCTTC.